These 7 T cell receptor beta chains came from one sample sequenced in a study of OX40 agonist ivuxolimab in advanced cancers. Clones were read by immunoSEQ multiplex PCR, and TCRdb kept only the in-frame ones, dropping some. This table holds 100,000 to 120,000 clones, 75% to 95% found once. The source material was CD4+ or CD8+ T cells sorted from blood, sampled in a trial of the OX40 agonist ivuxolimab. The origin of the receptors is an adult with an advanced solid tumor such as melanoma, head and neck, liver or kidney cancer.

This clone was observed once. The chain couples TRBV19 to TRBJ2-7; tentatively, D is TRBD1 or TRBD2 (5 bases each). Between the trimmed V and J ends, which lost 4 bases and 4 bases, there was a span of 11 bases. CDR1 is LNHDA, CDR2 SQIVND, per germline (reference sequence). The CDR3 has 13 amino acids. The CDR3 loop reads CASSRGLRYEQYF. The CDR3 DNA reads as TGTGCCAGTAGTAGGGGGTTAAGGTACGAGCAGTACTTC.

V is TRBV7-2 and J is TRBJ2-1, with 7 bases aligning to TRBD2. The CDR3 is 18 amino acids. V lost 4 bases, J lost 12 bases, and 24 bases stayed unmatched. The germline V gene encodes CDR1 SGHTA and CDR2 FQGNSA. The CDR3 coding sequence is TGTGCCAGCAGCTCCTACCCGGTCCAGCGGGGTTTCCTAAATAGGCAGTTCTTC. This translates into CASSSYPVQRGFLNRQFF.

This rearrangement joins TRBV6-1 to TRBJ2-3, with 10 bases fitting TRBD1. V gave up 6 bases and J gave up 5 bases; unmatched junction bases: 2. The CDR3 runs 13 residues. Looked up from germline, CDR1 is MNHNS and CDR2 is SASEGT. CDR3 DNA sequence: TGTGCCAGCAGGAGGACAGGGGGAGATACGCAGTATTTT. Residues: CASRRTGGDTQYF.

This clone was detected once. This chain uses TRBV19 with TRBJ2-3; 7 nucleotides align to TRBD2. Looked up from germline, CDR1 is LNHDA and CDR2 is SQIVND (reference sequence). J was trimmed by 4 bases and V by 3 bases; bases with no gene match: 7. This CDR3 comprises 15 residues. CDR3 coding DNA: TGTGCCAGTAGTATTACTAGCGCCTCCGCAGATACGCAGTATTTT. Residues: CASSITSASADTQYF.

The V and J genes are TRBV9 and TRBJ2-1, with D unclear. There are 15 residues in the CDR3. In germline, CDR1 is SGDLS, CDR2 YYNGEE. V dropped 0 bases and J dropped 7 bases, with 14 bases sitting between them. CDR3: CASSVDTAKTNEQFF. For the CDR3, the DNA is TGTGCCAGCAGCGTAGATACAGCGAAAACGAATGAGCAGTTCTTC.

The chain uses TRBV4-2 and TRBJ1-1; D unresolved. The CDR3 is 15 residues long. Germline values: CDR1 LGHNA, CDR2 YNFKEQ. The V gene lost 2 bases and the J gene lost 1 base, with 11 bases spanning the gap. The chain's CDR3 is CASSQRGTPNTEAFF. The CDR3 DNA reads TGTGCCAGCAGCCAACGGGGAACACCGAACACTGAAGCTTTCTTT.

The CDR3 region is CASSEPGLTGIEKLFF. Here the CDR3 DNA reads TGTGCCAGCAGTGAACCGGGCCTAACGGGTATTGAAAAACTGTTTTTT. This chain uses TRBV6-1 with TRBJ1-4; D is unclear. V lost 2 bases to trimming and J lost 7 bases, with 17 bases between them. Germline V gene lookup returns CDR1 MNHNS and CDR2 SASEGT. The CDR3 sequence is 16 residues long.